What follows are 5 T cell receptor beta chains derived from one specimen sequenced in a study of blood T cell repertoires in COVID-19. The assay was immunoSEQ multiplex PCR, and TCRdb's table has in-frame clones only and misses some. The sample yields 290,000 or so clones, approximately 90% seen once. The sequencing input was peripheral blood. These receptors were taken from a woman aged 30 to 39 with COVID-19, enrolled during active disease.

Here the CDR3 DNA reads TGTGCCAGCAGCTTAGCCATTGGACAGGGGGCGGCCAACTATGGCTACACCTTC. Residues: CASSLAIGQGAANYGYTF. The J gene is TRBJ1-2, the V gene TRBV7-8; TRBD1 aligns across 11 bases. Per the germline V gene, CDR1 is SGHVS and CDR2 is FQNEAQ. V was clipped by 0 bases and J by 2 bases; unmatched bases: 8. This CDR3 region has 18 residues.

This clone was found a few times. This rearrangement joins TRBV28 to TRBJ1-2; D not resolved. The CDR3 loop spans 12 amino acids. Germline CDR1 reads MDHEN; CDR2 reads SYDVKM. Trimming removed 2 bases from V and 7 bases from J, with 8 bases in between. CDR3 bases: TGTGCCAGCAGTTTAGTGGGAGGTGGCTACACCTTC. Translation gives CASSLVGGGYTF.

The chain couples TRBV19 to TRBJ1-2, with D unclear. This CDR3 comprises 15 residues. CDR1 and CDR2 (germline): LNHDA, SQIVND (reference sequence). V was pared by 4 bases and J by 4 bases, with 16 bases between. CDR3 region: CASSKQNSYSYGYTF. The CDR3 nucleotides are TGTGCCAGTAGTAAACAGAACTCCTATTCCTATGGCTACACCTTC.

V and J are TRBV14 and TRBJ2-7; 9 bases align to TRBD1. Per the germline V gene, CDR1 is SGHDN and CDR2 is FVKESK. This CDR3 contains 15 residues. With 4 bases clipped from V and 5 bases from J, the junction kept 9 bases outside the gene matches. Written as DNA, the CDR3 is TGTGCCAGCAGCCGGGCCGGGACAGGGATTAACGAGCAGTACTTC. Encoded protein: CASSRAGTGINEQYF.

The chain joins TRBV6-2 or TRBV6-3 to TRBJ1-3, with a tentative D call TRBD1 (6 bases). Looked up from germline, CDR1 is MNHEY and CDR2 is SVGEGT. Trimming cost V 6 bases and J 0 bases, with 15 bases left between them. The CDR3 consists of 16 residues. The CDR3 coding sequence is TGTGCCAGCAGCGGCCAGGGGCGACTCTCTGGAAACACCATATATTTT. Translated, it gives CASSGQGRLSGNTIYF.